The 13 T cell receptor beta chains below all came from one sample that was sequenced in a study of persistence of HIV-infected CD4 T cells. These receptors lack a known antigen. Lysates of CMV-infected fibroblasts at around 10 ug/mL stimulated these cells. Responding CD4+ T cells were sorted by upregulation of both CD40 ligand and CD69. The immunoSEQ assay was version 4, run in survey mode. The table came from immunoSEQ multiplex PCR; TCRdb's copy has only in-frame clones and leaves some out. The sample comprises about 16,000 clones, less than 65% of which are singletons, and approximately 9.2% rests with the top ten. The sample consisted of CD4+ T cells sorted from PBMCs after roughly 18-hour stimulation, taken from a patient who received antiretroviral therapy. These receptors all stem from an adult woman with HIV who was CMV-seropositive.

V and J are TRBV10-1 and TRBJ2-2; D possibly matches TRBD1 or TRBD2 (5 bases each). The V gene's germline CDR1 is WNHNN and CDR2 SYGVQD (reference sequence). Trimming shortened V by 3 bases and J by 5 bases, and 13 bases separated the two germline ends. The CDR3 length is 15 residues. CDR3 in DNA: TGCGCCAGCAGTGAACTGCCGAGGGGTACCGGGGAGCTGTTTTTT. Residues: CASSELPRGTGELFF.

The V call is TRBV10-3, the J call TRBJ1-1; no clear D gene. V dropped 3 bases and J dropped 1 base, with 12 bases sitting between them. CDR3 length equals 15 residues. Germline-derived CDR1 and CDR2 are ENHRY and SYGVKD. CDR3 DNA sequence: TGTGCCATCAGTGACCGGGCAGGCAGGAACACTGAAGCTTTCTTT. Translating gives CAISDRAGRNTEAFF.

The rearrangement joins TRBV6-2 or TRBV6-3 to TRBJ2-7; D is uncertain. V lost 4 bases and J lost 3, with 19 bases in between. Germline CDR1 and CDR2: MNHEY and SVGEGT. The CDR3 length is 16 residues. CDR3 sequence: CASSSRPGRTHYEQYV. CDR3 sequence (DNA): TGTGCCAGCAGTTCCCGCCCCGGCAGAACCCACTACGAGCAGTACGTC.

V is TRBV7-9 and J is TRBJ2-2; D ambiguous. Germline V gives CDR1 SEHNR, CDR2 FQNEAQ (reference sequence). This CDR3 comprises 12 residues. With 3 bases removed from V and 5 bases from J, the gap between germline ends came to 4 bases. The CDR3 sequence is CASSFSTGELFF. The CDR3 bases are TGTGCCAGCAGCTTTTCGACCGGGGAGCTGTTTTTT.

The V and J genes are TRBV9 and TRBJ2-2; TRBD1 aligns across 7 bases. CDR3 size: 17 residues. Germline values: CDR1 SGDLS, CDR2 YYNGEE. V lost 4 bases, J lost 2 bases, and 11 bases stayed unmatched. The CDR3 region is CASSQTMGQLNTGELFF. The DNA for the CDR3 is TGTGCCAGCAGCCAAACGATGGGACAGTTAAACACCGGGGAGCTGTTTTTT.

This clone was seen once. CDR3: CASSNQGYGYTF. CDR3 bases: TGTGCCAGCAGCAACCAGGGTTATGGCTACACCTTC. The chain combines TRBV6-2 or TRBV6-3 with TRBJ1-2, with a tentative D call TRBD1 (5 bases). Trimming cost V 6 bases and J 5 bases, with 10 bases left between them. The CDR3 is 12 residues long. Germline-derived CDR1 and CDR2 are MNHEY and SVGEGT.

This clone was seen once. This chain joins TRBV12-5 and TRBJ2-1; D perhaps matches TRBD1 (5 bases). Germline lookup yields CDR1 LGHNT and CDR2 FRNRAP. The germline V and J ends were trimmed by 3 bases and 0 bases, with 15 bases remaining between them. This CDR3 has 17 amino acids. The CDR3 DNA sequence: TGTGCTAGTGGTTTCCCCGACAGTCCTAGCTCCTACAATGAGCAGTTCTTC. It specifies CASGFPDSPSSYNEQFF.

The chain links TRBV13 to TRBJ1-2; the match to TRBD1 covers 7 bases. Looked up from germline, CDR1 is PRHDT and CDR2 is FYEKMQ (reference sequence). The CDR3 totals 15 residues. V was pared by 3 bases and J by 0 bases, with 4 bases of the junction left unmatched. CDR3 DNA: TGTGCCAGCAGCTTCTACAGGGGAGCTAACTATGGCTACACCTTC. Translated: CASSFYRGANYGYTF.

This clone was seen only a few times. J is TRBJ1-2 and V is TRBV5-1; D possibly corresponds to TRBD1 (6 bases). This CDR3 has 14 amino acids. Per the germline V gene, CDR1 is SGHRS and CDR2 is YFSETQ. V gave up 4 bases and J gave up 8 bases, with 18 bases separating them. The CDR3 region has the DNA TGCGCCAGCAGCCCATCGGGGGACACCTCGGGCTACACCTTC. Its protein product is CASSPSGDTSGYTF.

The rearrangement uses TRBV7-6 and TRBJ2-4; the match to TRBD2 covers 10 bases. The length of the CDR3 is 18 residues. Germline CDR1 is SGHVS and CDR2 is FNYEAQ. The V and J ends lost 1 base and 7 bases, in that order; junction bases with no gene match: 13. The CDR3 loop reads CASSLVGPAGGPENIQYF. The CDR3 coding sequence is TGTGCCAGCAGCTTAGTGGGGCCAGCGGGGGGGCCGGAGAACATTCAGTACTTC.

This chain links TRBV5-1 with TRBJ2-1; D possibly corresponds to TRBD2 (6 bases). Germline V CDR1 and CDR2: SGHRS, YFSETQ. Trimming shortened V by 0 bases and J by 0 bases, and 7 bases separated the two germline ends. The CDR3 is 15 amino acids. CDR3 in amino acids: CASSLDGSSYNEQFF. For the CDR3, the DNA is TGCGCCAGCAGCTTGGACGGGAGCTCCTACAATGAGCAGTTCTTC. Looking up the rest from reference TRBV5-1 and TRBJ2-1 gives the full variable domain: KAGVTQTPRYLIKTRGQQVTLSCSPISGHRSVSWYQQTPGQGLQFLFEYFSETQRNKGNFPGRFSGRQFSNSRSEMNVSTLELGDSALYLCASSLDGSSYNEQFFGPGTRLTVL.

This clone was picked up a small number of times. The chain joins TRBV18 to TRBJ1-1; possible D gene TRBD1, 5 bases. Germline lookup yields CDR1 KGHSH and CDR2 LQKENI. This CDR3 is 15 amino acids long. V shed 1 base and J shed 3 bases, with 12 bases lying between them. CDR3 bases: TGTGCCAGCTCACCACGGGGCAGTATAGACACTGAAGCTTTCTTT. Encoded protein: CASSPRGSIDTEAFF. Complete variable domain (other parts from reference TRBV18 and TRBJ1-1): NAGVMQNPRHLVRRRGQEARLRCSPMKGHSHVYWYRQLPEEGLKFMVYLQKENIIDESGMPKERFSAEFPKEGPSILRIQQVVRGDSAAYFCASSPRGSIDTEAFFGQGTRLTVV.

The CDR3 sequence: CASSMTSGADEQFF. The DNA for the CDR3 is TGTGCCAGTAGTATGACTAGCGGGGCGGATGAGCAGTTCTTC. This chain joins TRBV19 and TRBJ2-1; 11 positions match TRBD2. Per the germline V gene, CDR1 is LNHDA and CDR2 is SQIVND (reference sequence). The CDR3 has 14 amino acids. Trimming took 3 bases from V and 8 from J; bases not matched to a gene: 3.